These 26 T cell receptor beta chains share one sample of origin, sequenced in a study of cytomegalovirus exposure and HLA in healthy donors. TCRdb keeps only in-frame clones here, not all; method: immunoSEQ multiplex PCR. The sample has 70,000 to 95,000 clones; 93% are singletons. Sequencing used PBMCs. These TCRs come from a woman in her twenties or thirties in good health and CMV-seronegative.

The V call is TRBV5-6, the J call TRBJ2-1; no clear D. Germline CDR1 reads SGHDT; CDR2 reads YYEEEE. Trimming left V 7 bases short and J 8 bases short, with 16 bases between. The CDR3 runs 13 residues. For the CDR3, the DNA is TGTGCCAGCTCCCCGACACTGCACGATGAGCAGTTCTTC. It translates to CASSPTLHDEQFF.

CDR3 nucleotide sequence: TGTGCCAGCATCGGGGGGGGTGAGCAGTTCTTC. It translates to CASIGGGEQFF. This rearrangement joins TRBV7-6 to TRBJ2-1, with 8 bases lining up with TRBD2. CDR3 length: 11 residues. Germline CDR1 and CDR2: SGHVS and FNYEAQ. Trimming removed 7 bases from V and 9 bases from J; junction bases left unmatched: 2.

The chain recombines TRBV7-8 with TRBJ2-7; TRBD1 matches 9 bases. Germline V gene data show CDR1 as SGHVS and CDR2 as FQNEAQ. V lost 6 bases, J lost 6 bases, and 6 bases stayed unmatched. The CDR3 is 13 residues long. The CDR3 spells CASSPGQGGEQYF. The CDR3 nucleotides read TGTGCCAGCAGTCCGGGACAGGGTGGCGAGCAGTACTTC.

The gene calls are TRBV6-6 and TRBJ1-5; D might be TRBD1 (5 bases). The V end was cut by 0 bases, the J end by 4 bases, with 7 bases between. Germline V CDR1 and CDR2: MNHNY, SVGAGI (reference sequence). The CDR3 loop spans 14 amino acids. As DNA, the CDR3 is TGTGCCAGCAGTTACTCAGGGGTTAATCAGCCCCAGCATTTT. Translated, it gives CASSYSGVNQPQHF.

This clone was counted a single time. The rearrangement links TRBV4-1 to TRBJ2-7; D possibly corresponds to TRBD1 (6 bases). V gave up 0 bases and J gave up 6 bases, with 9 bases separating them. Germline V gene data show CDR1 as MGHRA and CDR2 as YSYEKL. CDR3 size: 13 residues. The CDR3 is CASSQEVRGEQYF. As DNA, the CDR3 is TGCGCCAGCAGCCAAGAAGTCAGGGGCGAGCAGTACTTC.

This chain connects TRBV5-8 to TRBJ2-4; D is undetermined. The V end lost 2 bases, the J end lost 0 bases, and 9 bases lay between the germline ends. CDR1 is SGHTS, CDR2 YDEGEE, per germline. The CDR3 covers 15 residues. In nucleotides, the CDR3 is TGTGCCAGCAGCTTCGGTGGAGTAGCCAAAAACATTCAGTACTTC. It codes for CASSFGGVAKNIQYF.

The rearrangement uses TRBV29-1 and TRBJ1-5; perhaps TRBD1 as D (6 bases). Between the trimmed V and J ends, which lost 4 bases and 0 bases, there was a span of 13 bases. CDR1 SQVTM and CDR2 ANQGSEA come from the germline V gene. The CDR3 totals 15 residues. The CDR3 loop is CSVVLAGDSNQPQHF. CDR3 bases: TGCAGCGTTGTCTTGGCAGGGGATAGCAATCAGCCCCAGCATTTT.

The genes are TRBV13 and TRBJ2-3; 8 bases match TRBD2. V was pared by 5 bases and J by 4 bases, with 17 bases of the junction left unmatched. There are 18 residues in the CDR3. Germline CDR1 and CDR2: PRHDT and FYEKMQ (reference sequence). CDR3 in DNA: TGTGCCAGCAGCCCTCCCGGGGGGGGAGATGGGGCACCAGATACGCAGTATTTT. As protein: CASSPPGGGDGAPDTQYF.

This clone was recorded once. This sequence joins TRBV29-1 and TRBJ2-1; 11 bases are shared with TRBD2. The CDR3 spans 19 residues. V lost 6 bases, J lost 1 base, and 17 bases stayed unmatched. Germline lookup yields CDR1 SQVTM and CDR2 ANQGSEA. The CDR3 region has the DNA TGCAGCGTAAGGACCCGACTAGCGGGGTCATCTACGTCCTACAATGAGCAGTTCTTC. Translation gives CSVRTRLAGSSTSYNEQFF.

This chain joins TRBV15 and TRBJ1-1; unclear D gene. Germline CDR1 and CDR2: LNHNV and YYDKDF (reference sequence). With 5 bases removed from V and 0 bases from J, the gap between germline ends came to 13 bases. This CDR3 has 15 amino acids. The CDR3 DNA follows: TGTGCCACCAGCCCGGGTCTTTCTCTGAACACTGAAGCTTTCTTT. Protein sequence: CATSPGLSLNTEAFF.

The chain couples TRBV19 to TRBJ2-7, with TRBD2 identical over 7 bases. CDR3 size: 13 residues. Germline V lookup: CDR1 LNHDA, CDR2 SQIVND (reference sequence). Trimming took 3 bases from V and 2 from J; bases not matched to a gene: 1. The CDR3 coding sequence is TGTGCCAGTAGTATTAGCGGGCCCTACGAGCAGTACTTC. Its protein product is CASSISGPYEQYF.

The V and J genes are TRBV4-1 and TRBJ2-7; TRBD1 might be the D (6 bases). The CDR3 has 15 amino acids. Trimming shortened V by 4 bases and J by 4 bases, and 17 bases separated the two germline ends. Germline CDR1 MGHRA, CDR2 YSYEKL. The CDR3 sequence: CASSRGRDTVYEQYF. The CDR3 DNA is TGCGCCAGCAGCCGCGGCCGGGACACCGTTTACGAGCAGTACTTC.

The V gene is TRBV7-7, the J gene TRBJ2-7; D is unclear. Germline-derived CDR1 and CDR2 are SSHAT and FNYEAQ (reference sequence). Trimming took off 6 bases at V and 2 bases at J, with 11 bases between the two ends. The CDR3 is 13 amino acids. CDR3 in DNA: TGTGCCAGCAGTTCGCCGGGTGCCTACGAGCAGTACTTC. Protein product: CASSSPGAYEQYF.

This chain uses TRBV30 with TRBJ1-5; a possible D gene is TRBD1 (5 bases). V was pared by 3 bases and J by 6 bases, with 15 bases between. CDR3 length: 14 amino acids. Germline values: CDR1 GTSNPN, CDR2 SVGIG (reference sequence). In DNA form, the CDR3 reads TGTGCCTGGAGGGTTCAGGGAAAGGGTCAGCCCCAGCATTTT. Translated: CAWRVQGKGQPQHF.

V is TRBV6-4 and J is TRBJ2-2; TRBD1 matches 7 bases. Germline CDR1 MRHNA, CDR2 SNTAGT. Trimming took 6 bases from V and 4 from J; bases not matched to a gene: 5. The CDR3 totals 14 residues. DNA for the CDR3: TGTGCCAGCAGACCGGGACAGACCACCGGGGAGCTGTTTTTT. Amino acid sequence: CASRPGQTTGELFF.

V and J are TRBV6-6 and TRBJ1-4, with D tentatively TRBD1 (6 bases). Trimming cost V 5 bases and J 4 bases, with 11 bases left between them. The germline CDR1 and CDR2 sequences are MNHNY and SVGAGI (reference sequence). The CDR3 length is 14 residues. The CDR3 DNA follows: TGTGCCAGCAGTCGGACAGCCAGTAATGAAAAACTGTTTTTT. Its protein product is CASSRTASNEKLFF.

This clone has a single count. The chain recombines TRBV5-1 with TRBJ2-1; D unclear. The CDR3 contains 12 residues. Germline V lookup: CDR1 SGHRS, CDR2 YFSETQ. Trimming took off 5 bases at V and 6 bases at J, with 9 bases between the two ends. CDR3 nucleotides: TGCGCCAGCAGTCGAGAATCCAATGAGCAGTTCTTC. Its protein is CASSRESNEQFF.

The V call is TRBV19, the J call TRBJ1-2, with 8 bases fitting TRBD1. Germline trimming cut 5 bases from V and 8 bases from J; bases unmatched to any gene: 10. CDR1 LNHDA and CDR2 SQIVND come from the germline V gene (reference sequence). This CDR3 comprises 14 residues. Here the CDR3 reads CASSLKGTGAGYTF. The CDR3 DNA reads as TGTGCCAGTAGTCTCAAGGGGACAGGTGCCGGCTACACCTTC.

The J gene is TRBJ2-3, the V gene TRBV11-3; D unresolved. Per the germline V gene, CDR1 is SGHNT and CDR2 is YENEEA. CDR3 length: 13 residues. V lost 2 bases to trimming and J lost 6 bases, with 9 bases between them. The CDR3 coding sequence is TGTGCCAGCAGCTTAAGAGTTTGGGATACGCAGTATTTT. Encoded protein: CASSLRVWDTQYF.

This clone occurred once. This rearrangement joins TRBV13 to TRBJ2-5, with a possible D match to TRBD2 (6 bases). V was shortened by 6 bases and J by 1 base, with 12 bases between the two germline ends. Germline CDR1 PRHDT, CDR2 FYEKMQ (reference sequence). The CDR3 has 14 amino acids. The CDR3 spells CASSPTGLQETQYF. In DNA, the CDR3 is TGTGCCAGCAGTCCCACGGGACTCCAAGAGACCCAGTACTTC.

This clone was recorded only once. The J gene is TRBJ2-5, the V gene TRBV5-1; TRBD1 matches 10 bases. After removal of 0 bases from V and 5 bases from J, the junction contained 4 bases not matched to a gene. Germline V lookup: CDR1 SGHRS, CDR2 YFSETQ. This CDR3 contains 15 residues. CDR3 coding DNA: TGCGCCAGCAGCTTGGACGGGACAGGGGAGGAGACCCAGTACTTC. It encodes CASSLDGTGEETQYF.

This sequence joins TRBV19 and TRBJ1-5; tentative D call: TRBD1 (6 bases). Germline V gene data show CDR1 as LNHDA and CDR2 as SQIVND (reference sequence). V was cut by 5 bases and J by 4 bases, with 15 bases left in between. The CDR3 spans 15 residues. For the CDR3, the DNA is TGTGCCAGTAGTTCCTTCCGGGACAAAAATCAGCCCCAGCATTTT. Its protein is CASSSFRDKNQPQHF.

The chain joins TRBV18 to TRBJ1-5, with 11 nucleotides matching TRBD1. Trimming took 6 bases from V and 5 from J; bases not matched to a gene: 12. Germline CDR1 and CDR2: KGHSH and LQKENI. The CDR3 runs 17 residues. CDR3 sequence: CASSHKGQGASYQPQHF. The CDR3 bases are TGTGCCAGCTCCCACAAAGGACAGGGGGCTTCCTATCAGCCCCAGCATTTT.

The chain employs TRBV5-1 and TRBJ1-1; D is unresolved. The CDR3 contains 14 residues. Trimming took 0 bases from V and 1 from J, leaving 7 bases between them. Germline lookup yields CDR1 SGHRS and CDR2 YFSETQ. The CDR3 region has the DNA TGCGCCAGCAGCTTGGGACTCCCGAACACTGAAGCTTTCTTT. The encoded protein is CASSLGLPNTEAFF.

J is TRBJ2-7 and V is TRBV7-8, with a possible D match to TRBD1 (5 bases). Trimming left V 5 bases short and J 5 bases short, with 16 bases between. Germline CDR1 SGHVS, CDR2 FQNEAQ. This CDR3 has 14 residues. CDR3: CASSPLRQGDEQYF. CDR3 DNA: TGTGCCAGCAGCCCTCTGCGGCAGGGTGACGAGCAGTACTTC.

The chain joins TRBV30 to TRBJ2-3; 10 nucleotides align to TRBD2. The CDR3 contains 13 residues. The junction had 3 bases not matched to a gene; V was cut back by 3 bases and J by 6 bases. CDR1 is GTSNPN, CDR2 SVGIG, per germline (reference sequence). The CDR3 region is CAWRASGSDTQYF. Here the CDR3 DNA reads TGTGCCTGGAGGGCTAGCGGGAGTGATACGCAGTATTTT.